This T cell receptor (beta chain) comes out of a study of blood T cell dynamics during melanoma immunotherapy. The overall study: First-line therapy was either pembrolizumab or nivolumab with ipilimumab for metastatic melanoma.

As concerns this clone: Antigen unknown.

V was trimmed by 1 base and J by 6 bases, leaving 6 bases between them. Germline-derived CDR1 and CDR2 are SEHNR and FQNEAQ (reference sequence). The CDR3 consists of 13 residues. Study-level findings and limits: Whether repertoire-driving clones were melanoma-specific could not be determined. Disease-control patients' PBMC repertoires became either more clonal or more diverse at W3.

The method was immunoSEQ multiplex PCR; TCRdb's version includes in-frame clones alone and lacks a portion of them. The sample shows about 11,000 clones, more than 70% of them seen only once. The time point was: week 3, after first cycle of checkpoint inhibitor. Blood was drawn before treatment and at week 3 after checkpoint blockade. The chain recombines TRBV7-9 with TRBJ2-2, with D hard to call. The source material was blood, sampled from a patient treated with checkpoint blockade. The receptor was derived from a human donor with melanoma. The DNA of the CDR3 is TGTGCCAGCAGCTTAGGGCTCGCCGGGGAGCTGTTTTTT. Its translation: CASSLGLAGELFF.